Following are 6 T cell receptor beta chains from one sample sequenced in a study of T cell clonality in common variable immunodeficiency. Sequencing used immunoSEQ multiplex PCR; TCRdb keeps in-frame clones, though not all of them. The sample presents roughly 79,000 clones, none singletons. Sequenced sample: peripheral blood mononuclear cells. Source of these receptors: a person aged 18-70 years in good health.

At least ten counts were recorded for this clone. The CDR3 is cut off 3 residues early in the read; its end comes from the germline J gene. The chain couples TRBV12-3 or TRBV12-4 to TRBJ1-5; weak D call: TRBD1 (5 bases). The length of the CDR3 is 12 residues. Deletions cut 11 bases from V and 5 bases from J, with 13 bases between. The CDR3 region is CAVGGVHQPQHF. CDR3 DNA, as far as it was read: TGTGCCGTCGGGGGGGTACATCAGCCC.

The sample holds many counts of this clone. The read finishes 3 residues shy of the CDR3 end, and the germline J gene is used to complete it. J is TRBJ2-1 and V is TRBV19; maybe TRBD1 (5 bases). The CDR3 is 13 amino acids. Trimming took 9 bases from V and 7 from J, leaving 16 bases between them. CDR1 is LNHDA, CDR2 SQIVND, per germline (reference sequence). The CDR3 bases that were read are TGTGCCAGCGCGGTTGGGGCGTTAAATGAG. Translation: CASAVGALNE. The whole CDR3 is CASAVGALNEQFF.

This clone has ten or more counts. The read terminates 3 residues before the CDR3 end, so the remaining end is supplied by the germline J gene. The genes are TRBV20-1 and TRBJ2-5; TRBD2 matches 11 bases. From germline, CDR1 is DFQATT and CDR2 SNEGSKA (reference sequence). The CDR3 is 14 amino acids. The V segment lost 6 bases and the J segment 2 bases; nucleotides outside the gene matches: 5. The CDR3 sequence: CSACRTSGQETQYF. The sequenced part of the CDR3 DNA is TGCAGTGCCTGCCGGACTAGCGGGCAAGAGACC.

This clone has ten or more counts. Coverage ceases 3 residues before the CDR3 finishes, and the germline J gene fills in the end. The chain uses TRBV29-1 and TRBJ2-7, with D maybe TRBD1 (6 bases). The CDR3 covers 11 residues. Trimming removed 4 bases from V and 6 bases from J, with 10 bases in between. The germline V gene has CDR1 SQVTM and CDR2 ANQGSEA. The CDR3 is CSVADRSEQYF. The DNA read from the CDR3 is TGCAGCGTTGCCGACAGGAGCGAG.

This clone showed up many times. Sequencing ends 3 residues short of the CDR3 end; the germline J gene provides the rest. J is TRBJ1-5 and V is TRBV30, with 7 bases identical to TRBD1. The CDR3 contains 13 residues. Germline CDR1 GTSNPN, CDR2 SVGIG (reference sequence). V lost 3 bases to trimming and J lost 4 bases; unmatched junction nucleotides: 3. Partial CDR3 DNA: TGTGCCTGGAGGGGACAGACAAATCAGCCC. It codes for CAWRGQTNQP. The entire CDR3 protein reads CAWRGQTNQPQHF.

This clone was counted many times. The CDR3 end falls 3 residues outside the read, so it is completed with the germline J gene. The V gene is TRBV20-1, the J gene TRBJ2-1; 8 bases are shared with TRBD1. CDR1 is DFQATT and CDR2 is SNEGSKA in the germline V gene (reference sequence). This CDR3 comprises 14 residues. J was trimmed by 3 bases and V by 1 base; bases with no gene match: 2. The part of the CDR3 DNA that was read is TGCAGTGCTAGAGCCGACAGGGGCTACAATGAG. Protein: CSARADRGYNE. The whole CDR3 reads CSARADRGYNEQFF.